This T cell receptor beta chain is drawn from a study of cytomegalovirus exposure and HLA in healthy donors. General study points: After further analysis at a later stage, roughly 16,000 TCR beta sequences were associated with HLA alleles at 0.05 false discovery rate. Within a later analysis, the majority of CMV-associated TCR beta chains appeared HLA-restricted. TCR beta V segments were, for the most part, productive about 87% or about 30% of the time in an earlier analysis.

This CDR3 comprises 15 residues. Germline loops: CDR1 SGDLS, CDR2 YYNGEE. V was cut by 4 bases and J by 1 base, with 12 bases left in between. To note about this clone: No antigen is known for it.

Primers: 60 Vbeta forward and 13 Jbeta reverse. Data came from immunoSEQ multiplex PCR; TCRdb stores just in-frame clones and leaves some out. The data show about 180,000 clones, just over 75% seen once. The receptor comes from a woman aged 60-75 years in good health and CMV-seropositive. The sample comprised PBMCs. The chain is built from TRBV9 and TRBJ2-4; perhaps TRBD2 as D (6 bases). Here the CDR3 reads CASSPTGGAKNIQYF. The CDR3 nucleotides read TGTGCCAGCAGCCCGACCGGAGGGGCCAAAAACATTCAGTACTTC. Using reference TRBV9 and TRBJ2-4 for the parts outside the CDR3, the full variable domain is DSGVTQTPKHLITATGQRVTLRCSPRSGDLSVYWYQQSLDQGLQFLIQYYNGEERAKGNILERFSAQQFPDLHSELNLSSLELGDSALYFCASSPTGGAKNIQYFGAGTRLSVL.